These 26 T cell receptor beta chains were sequenced from one sample in a study of shared clonotypes between healthy human individuals. Here immunoSEQ multiplex PCR was the method, and the copy in TCRdb shows in-frame clones only, minus some. The data show roughly 890,000 clones, approximately 92% seen once. CD8 cells regarded as naive lacked CD45RO, were positively chosen for CCR7, and omitted terminally differentiated effector memory CD45RA+ cells. The sample was naive CD8+ T cells sorted from blood. Source of these receptors: a man in his thirties or forties in good health.

The rearrangement uses TRBV28 and TRBJ2-7; 7 nucleotides match TRBD1. Losses at the gene ends were 5 bases for V and 2 bases for J; bases not matched to a gene: 9. Germline V gene lookup returns CDR1 MDHEN and CDR2 SYDVKM. CDR3 length equals 15 residues. For the CDR3, the DNA is TGTGCCAGCAGTCCCCTGACAGGGTACCCCTACGAGCAGTACTTC. Its translation is CASSPLTGYPYEQYF. The variable domain in full, with the rest retrieved from reference TRBV28 and TRBJ2-7, is DVKVTQSSRYLVKRTGEKVFLECVQDMDHENMFWYRQDPGLGLRLIYFSYDVKMKEKGDIPEGYSVSREKKERFSLILESASTNQTSMYLCASSPLTGYPYEQYFGPGTRLTVT.

The table lists this clone with a count of one. The sample contains more than one DNA sequence encoding this CDR3. The rearrangement joins TRBV7-2 to TRBJ2-1; no definite D call. CDR1 is SGHTA, CDR2 FQGNSA, per germline. V lost 5 bases to trimming and J lost 0 bases, with 5 bases between them. CDR3 length: 13 residues. CDR3 protein: CASSGDSYNEQFF. The CDR3, as DNA: TGTGCCAGCAGCGGAGACTCCTACAATGAGCAGTTCTTC.

This chain connects TRBV6-1 to TRBJ2-5, with D possibly TRBD2 on 5 matching bases. There are 14 residues in the CDR3. Trimming took 7 bases from V and 1 from J, leaving 13 bases between them. From germline, CDR1 is MNHNS and CDR2 SASEGT. CDR3 sequence reads: CASTGKGFQETQYF. The CDR3 DNA is TGTGCCAGCACCGGGAAGGGATTCCAAGAGACCCAGTACTTC.

A remark on this clone: The sample holds other DNA sequences that translate to the same CDR3. This chain joins TRBV11-2 and TRBJ2-7; D call uncertain. V dropped 1 base and J dropped 4 bases, with 8 bases sitting between them. The CDR3 runs to 13 residues. Germline CDR1 is SGHAT and CDR2 is FQNNGV. The CDR3 loop reads CASSLGQFYEQYF. DNA for the CDR3: TGTGCCAGCAGCTTAGGGCAGTTTTACGAGCAGTACTTC.

This sequence joins TRBV29-1 and TRBJ2-3; D gene ambiguous. The V end lost 1 base, the J end lost 2 bases, and 4 bases lay between the germline ends. Germline CDR1 is SQVTM and CDR2 is ANQGSEA. This CDR3 has 12 amino acids. The CDR3 loop is CSVEASTDTQYF. The DNA of the CDR3 is TGCAGCGTTGAAGCGTCCACAGATACGCAGTATTTT.

The chain is built from TRBV27 and TRBJ2-2; 13 bases agree with TRBD2. With 5 bases clipped from V and 7 bases from J, the junction kept 7 bases outside the gene matches. This CDR3 spans 16 amino acids. Germline CDR1 MNHEY, CDR2 SMNVEV (reference sequence). In nucleotides, the CDR3 is TGTGCCAGCAGTCCGGGGACTAGCGGGACCCACGGGGAGCTGTTTTTT. This sequence encodes CASSPGTSGTHGELFF.

The chain is built from TRBV27 and TRBJ1-2; tentatively, D is TRBD1 (5 bases). V was trimmed by 0 bases and J by 4 bases, leaving 12 bases between them. This CDR3 has 15 residues. The germline CDR1 and CDR2 sequences are MNHEY and SMNVEV (reference sequence). In DNA form, the CDR3 reads TGTGCCAGCAGTTTATCGCAGGACACTGCCTATGGCTACACCTTC. Translated: CASSLSQDTAYGYTF.

The gene calls are TRBV7-9 and TRBJ2-7; 8 nucleotides match TRBD1. The V and J ends lost 3 bases and 3 bases, in that order; junction bases with no gene match: 4. CDR3 length: 14 amino acids. Germline CDR1 SEHNR, CDR2 FQNEAQ (reference sequence). The CDR3 region is CASSLDRDLYEQYF. CDR3 sequence (DNA): TGTGCCAGCAGCTTGGACAGGGACCTCTACGAGCAGTACTTC.

Written as DNA, the CDR3 is TGCGCCAGCAGCCAAGGGGACAGGAGCTCCTACGAGCAGTACTTC. Translation gives CASSQGDRSSYEQYF. The chain links TRBV4-3 to TRBJ2-7, with 8 bases matching TRBD1. Per the germline V gene, CDR1 is LGHNA and CDR2 is YSLEER. CDR3 length: 15 amino acids. The junction had 2 bases not matched to a gene; V was cut back by 1 base and J by 0 bases.

The V and J genes are TRBV4-1 and TRBJ1-2, with no clear D. The V gene lost 1 base and the J gene lost 1 base, with 7 bases spanning the gap. This CDR3 contains 14 residues. The germline V gene has CDR1 MGHRA and CDR2 YSYEKL. The CDR3 spells CASSQVSGNYGYTF. CDR3 in DNA: TGCGCCAGCAGCCAAGTGTCGGGTAACTATGGCTACACCTTC.

The chain combines TRBV7-8 with TRBJ2-7; 10 nucleotides match TRBD2. CDR1 is SGHVS and CDR2 is FQNEAQ in the germline V gene. V was pared by 5 bases and J by 2 bases, with 3 bases of the junction left unmatched. This CDR3 has 14 residues. DNA for the CDR3: TGTGCCAGCAGCCAAACTAGCGGGGCCTACGAGCAGTACTTC. Translated: CASSQTSGAYEQYF.

The V gene is TRBV5-1, the J gene TRBJ2-1; TRBD2 agrees at 10 bases. Germline values: CDR1 SGHRS, CDR2 YFSETQ. V shed 0 bases, J shed 8 bases, and the junction held 5 bases outside the gene matches. CDR3 length equals 15 residues. CDR3 sequence reads: CASSLADLAGDEQFF. In DNA form, the CDR3 reads TGCGCCAGCAGCTTGGCAGATCTAGCGGGAGATGAGCAGTTCTTC.

V and J are TRBV6-6 and TRBJ2-1, with a possible D match to TRBD1 (5 bases). The CDR3 sequence is 16 residues long. V was clipped by 0 bases and J by 6 bases, with 15 bases between them. Germline V CDR1 and CDR2: MNHNY, SVGAGI (reference sequence). The CDR3, as DNA: TGTGCCAGCAGTTACTCGAGAGGCAGGGATTCCAATGAGCAGTTCTTC. Translated: CASSYSRGRDSNEQFF.

The chain is built from TRBV5-4 and TRBJ2-3, with TRBD2 matching over 7 bases. Looked up from germline, CDR1 is SGHNT and CDR2 is YYREEE (reference sequence). The CDR3 runs to 14 residues. The J segment lost 1 base and the V segment lost 9 bases, leaving 8 bases of the junction unmatched. CDR3: CAISGLAGTDTQYF. DNA of the CDR3: TGTGCCATCTCGGGGCTAGCGGGCACAGATACGCAGTATTTT.

This clone was recorded once. The chain combines TRBV2 with TRBJ2-1, with 7 positions matching TRBD1. The CDR3 runs 16 residues. Germline CDR1 SNHLY, CDR2 FYNNEI. V shed 4 bases, J shed 2 bases, and the junction held 8 bases outside the gene matches. As DNA, the CDR3 is TGTGCCAGCAGTGTAGTTACAGGGGCTCCCTACAATGAGCAGTTCTTC. This codes for CASSVVTGAPYNEQFF.

The CDR3 coding sequence is TGCGCCAGCAGCGAACGGGACAGGTCCACCGGGGAGCTGTTTTTT. It specifies CASSERDRSTGELFF. The V call is TRBV4-3, the J call TRBJ2-2; 8 nucleotides match TRBD1. The V and J ends lost 5 bases and 4 bases, in that order; junction bases with no gene match: 6. Germline CDR1 and CDR2: LGHNA and YSLEER. The CDR3 loop spans 15 amino acids.

J is TRBJ1-5 and V is TRBV28; D is undetermined. Trimming took 8 bases from V and 1 from J, leaving 12 bases between them. The CDR3 totals 14 residues. Germline V gene lookup returns CDR1 MDHEN and CDR2 SYDVKM. CDR3 bases: TGTGCCAGCGTCGGAGAAGGAAGCAATCAGCCCCAGCATTTT. It yields the protein CASVGEGSNQPQHF.

The chain joins TRBV5-4 to TRBJ2-1, with 8 bases lining up with TRBD2. J was trimmed by 7 bases and V by 0 bases; bases with no gene match: 12. The germline V gene encodes CDR1 SGHNT and CDR2 YYREEE (reference sequence). CDR3 length: 17 amino acids. This CDR3 is CASSLAREGSGLNEQFF. The CDR3 nucleotides are TGTGCCAGCAGCTTGGCCCGGGAGGGTAGCGGCCTAAATGAGCAGTTCTTC.

This sequence joins TRBV28 and TRBJ2-2, with a tentative D call TRBD2 (5 bases). CDR3 length: 16 amino acids. The germline gives CDR1 MDHEN, CDR2 SYDVKM. V gave up 6 bases and J gave up 1 base, with 15 bases separating them. DNA for the CDR3: TGTGCCAGCAGGTACTTAGGACTGCTGAACACCGGGGAGCTGTTTTTT. Translation: CASRYLGLLNTGELFF.

V is TRBV5-1 and J is TRBJ2-7; D uncertain. The V gene's germline CDR1 is SGHRS and CDR2 YFSETQ. The V end lost 5 bases, the J end lost 2 bases, and 17 bases lay between the germline ends. The CDR3 spans 15 residues. As DNA, the CDR3 is TGCGCCAGCAGTGCTGGGTCCGGCCCTGCCTACGAGCAGTACTTC. Translated: CASSAGSGPAYEQYF.

The chain combines TRBV5-6 with TRBJ2-3; the D gene is possibly TRBD1 (6 bases). Germline CDR1 SGHDT, CDR2 YYEEEE. This CDR3 has 16 residues. V was shortened by 0 bases and J by 2 bases, with 13 bases between the two germline ends. CDR3 in DNA: TGTGCCAGCAGCTTGGCGGGACACTTTATCACAGATACGCAGTATTTT. Amino acids: CASSLAGHFITDTQYF.

This clone appeared once. The chain uses TRBV15 and TRBJ2-7; D not resolved. This CDR3 comprises 15 residues. Germline loops: CDR1 LNHNV, CDR2 YYDKDF (reference sequence). The ends were cut back, 5 bases at V and 0 bases at J, with 14 bases in the middle. This chain's CDR3 is CATSAPDATSYEQYF. The CDR3 DNA sequence: TGTGCCACCAGCGCCCCGGACGCAACCTCCTACGAGCAGTACTTC.

The chain uses TRBV11-3 and TRBJ2-5; the match to TRBD2 covers 7 bases. The CDR3 has 15 residues. The germline gives CDR1 SGHNT, CDR2 YENEEA. V was pared by 2 bases and J by 4 bases, with 7 bases of the junction left unmatched. The chain's CDR3 is CASSLNLAGVETQYF. DNA of the CDR3: TGTGCCAGCAGCTTAAACTTGGCGGGAGTAGAGACCCAGTACTTC.

The chain joins TRBV7-2 to TRBJ2-7, with D possibly called TRBD1 or TRBD2 (5 bases each). V lost 2 bases to trimming and J lost 3 bases, with 8 bases between them. The germline gives CDR1 SGHTA, CDR2 FQGNSA. This CDR3 has 13 amino acids. CDR3 sequence (DNA): TGTGCCAGCAGCTTATGGGACGGCTACGAGCAGTACTTC. The encoded protein is CASSLWDGYEQYF. The whole variable domain, filled in from reference TRBV7-2 and TRBJ2-7, reads GAGVSQSPSNKVTEKGKDVELRCDPISGHTALYWYRQSLGQGLEFLIYFQGNSAPDKSGLPSDRFSAERTGGSVSTLTIQRTQQEDSAVYLCASSLWDGYEQYFGPGTRLTVT.

The sample holds one count of this clone. V usage is TRBV18 and J usage is TRBJ2-7; D unresolved. Germline CDR1 KGHSH, CDR2 LQKENI. V was shortened by 6 bases and J by 3 bases, with 6 bases between the two germline ends. The CDR3 has 11 residues. In DNA form, the CDR3 reads TGTGCCAGCTCTCTGCACTACGAGCAGTACTTC. Its protein product is CASSLHYEQYF.

This clone was seen a handful of times. The chain is built from TRBV5-5 and TRBJ2-3, with 8 bases aligning to TRBD2. CDR3 length: 16 residues. CDR1 SGHKS and CDR2 YYEKEE come from the germline V gene (reference sequence). V was clipped by 2 bases and J by 1 base; unmatched bases: 6. CDR3 sequence reads: CASSFPGGRRTDTQYF. The CDR3 DNA is TGTGCCAGCAGCTTTCCTGGCGGGAGGCGCACAGATACGCAGTATTTT.